This TCR beta chain was sequenced during a study of a mutant IDH1 vaccine in newly diagnosed glioma. Study-level background: Patients, over weeks 1, 3, 5, 7, 11, 15, 19 and 23, received a total of eight vaccinations. The therapy given earlier, which was standard therapy, consisted of radiotherapy, temozolomide, or both, and most of the patients received both. Study-wide findings and caveats: Whatever changes occurred in top peripheral T cell clonotypes seemed unrelated to pseudoprogression.

Specified time point: week 5, during vaccination. Topical imiquimod was applied with each vaccine dose, which held 300 ug of mutant IDH1 20-mer peptide. The CDR3 has 19 amino acids. V was clipped by 1 base and J by 4 bases; unmatched bases: 13. The germline V gene has CDR1 SGHTA and CDR2 FQGNSA. For this clone: Antigen: not known.

Repertoires were generated with immunoSEQ multiplex PCR, while TCRdb's copy carries only in-frame clones and drops some. The data hold fewer than 35,000 clones, with more than 55% observed a single time. The material sequenced was PBMCs, taken from a glioma patient whose treatment included an IDH1 peptide vaccine. This receptor was taken from a woman aged 18-30 years with glioma. V gene TRBV7-2 combines with J gene TRBJ1-2, with 12 nucleotides matching TRBD1. CDR3 DNA: TGTGCCAGCAGCTTAGTATCGTCGTTGGGACAGGGGGCTGCCTATGGCTACACCTTC. Residues: CASSLVSSLGQGAAYGYTF.